This TCR beta chain was captured by sequencing in a study of TIL therapy for anti-PD-1-resistant metastatic lung cancer. Overall study context: Patients then received nivolumab; progressors got lymphodepletion, TIL and IL-2.

Trimming left V 5 bases short and J 2 bases short, with 9 bases between. CDR1 SGHVS and CDR2 FNYEAQ come from the germline V gene. This CDR3 comprises 14 residues. This clone showed up just once. The antigen remains undetermined. Study results and limitations: The cohort had more treatment-naive, never-smoker and oncogene-addicted patients than typical.

This was the immunoSEQ v3 assay. Using immunoSEQ multiplex PCR, the repertoire was profiled, and TCRdb retains in-frame clones only, with some absent. The table has 25,000 to 40,000 clones, about 70% seen once. Time point noted: pre-treatment sample, taken before nivolumab and TIL therapy. Enrollment ran from October 2017 to early 2020. This TCR was sampled from a woman between 30 and 79 years old with non-small cell lung cancer. The chain uses TRBV7-6 and TRBJ2-2, with TRBD2 as a possible D gene (5 bases). Sequences were derived from blood, sampled at baseline. The CDR3 loop reads CASSRGGNTGELFF. CDR3 nucleotides: TGTGCCAGCAGCCGCGGAGGTAACACCGGGGAGCTGTTTTTT.